This passage covers 29 T cell receptor beta chains from one sample sequenced in a study of blood T cell repertoires in COVID-19. Sequencing was performed with immunoSEQ multiplex PCR; in TCRdb, only in-frame clones are kept and a portion is missing. The table lists 200,000 to 300,000 clones, roughly 91% of them singletons. Input material: peripheral blood. All receptors come from a woman in her thirties or forties who had recovered from COVID-19.

The J gene is TRBJ2-7, the V gene TRBV6-5; weak D call: TRBD1 (5 bases). In germline, CDR1 is MNHEY, CDR2 SVGAGI. V was clipped by 2 bases and J by 6 bases, with 11 bases between them. The CDR3 totals 13 residues. The CDR3 coding sequence is TGTGCCAGCAGTTACGCAGGGCTGGTCGAGCAGTACTTC. This codes for CASSYAGLVEQYF.

This clone was observed a few times. The chain has TRBV7-9 and TRBJ1-6, with 10 bases that match TRBD1. CDR1 is SEHNR and CDR2 is FQNEAQ in the germline V gene (reference sequence). V shed 5 bases and J 9 bases; nucleotides not matched to a gene: 4. This CDR3 has 14 amino acids. CDR3 region: CASSPTGGSSPLHF. The CDR3 DNA reads as TGTGCCAGCAGCCCGACAGGGGGCAGTTCACCCCTCCACTTT.

This rearrangement joins TRBV21-1 to TRBJ2-7; TRBD2 reflects the table's D call only, with no check against the DNA. TRBV21-1 is classified as a pseudogene. The length of the CDR3 is 15 residues. The CDR3 spells CASRGNRTSPYEQYF. Written as DNA, the CDR3 is TGTGCCAGCAGGGGAAACAGGACTAGCCCCTACGAGCAGTACTTC.

The gene calls are TRBV6-4 and TRBJ1-1; perhaps TRBD1 as D (6 bases). Trimming removed 8 bases from V and 6 bases from J, with 22 bases in between. CDR1 and CDR2 (germline): MRHNA, SNTAGT. The CDR3 extends over 15 amino acids. The CDR3 reads CASGDEGTPIPEAFF. DNA for the CDR3: TGTGCCAGCGGGGACGAAGGGACACCGATCCCTGAAGCTTTCTTT.

The chain couples TRBV6-2 or TRBV6-3 to TRBJ2-3, with 9 nucleotides matching TRBD2. Trimming took 4 bases from V and 2 from J; bases not matched to a gene: 19. The CDR3 length is 20 residues. Germline CDR1 reads MNHEY; CDR2 reads SVGEGT. The CDR3 DNA reads TGTGCCAGCAGTTTCCCGACTAGCGGCCGTGCCAATACATACACAGATACGCAGTATTTT. As protein: CASSFPTSGRANTYTDTQYF.

The chain uses TRBV12-3 or TRBV12-4 and TRBJ2-1; the match to TRBD1 covers 9 bases. The CDR3 is made up of 13 amino acids. Trimming at V came to 5 bases and at J to 9 bases, leaving 5 bases not matched to a gene. The CDR3 region is CASSGTGPREQFF. The CDR3, as DNA: TGTGCCAGCAGTGGGACAGGGCCTCGTGAGCAGTTCTTC.

In this sample, this clone turned up a few times. The genes are TRBV30 and TRBJ1-1; 10 bases are shared with TRBD1. The CDR3 is made up of 13 amino acids. Losses at the gene ends were 8 bases for V and 5 bases for J; bases not matched to a gene: 8. Germline-derived CDR1 and CDR2 are GTSNPN and SVGIG (reference sequence). The chain's CDR3 is CAGRTGGGTEAFF. CDR3 nucleotides: TGTGCCGGCCGGACAGGGGGTGGGACTGAAGCTTTCTTT.

V usage is TRBV14 and J usage is TRBJ2-7; 8 bases align to TRBD1. Germline values: CDR1 SGHDN, CDR2 FVKESK. The CDR3 has 16 amino acids. J lost 5 bases, V lost 4 bases, and 13 bases had no gene match. The CDR3: CASSRPLGQGAHEQYF. CDR3 nucleotides: TGTGCCAGCAGCCGCCCCCTCGGACAGGGTGCCCACGAGCAGTACTTC.

The rearrangement uses TRBV24-1 and TRBJ2-5; D is undetermined. Trimming left V 4 bases short and J 5 bases short, with 16 bases between. The CDR3 is 15 residues long. Germline CDR1 is KGHDR and CDR2 is SFDVKD. The CDR3 nucleotides read TGTGCCACCAGTGACCCCGGGTCACCCACGGAGACCCAGTACTTC. As protein: CATSDPGSPTETQYF.

The rearrangement links TRBV12-3 or TRBV12-4 to TRBJ2-3; maybe TRBD1 (5 bases). The CDR3 loop spans 12 amino acids. The V and J ends lost 6 bases and 8 bases respectively, with 12 bases between them. The CDR3 nucleotides are TGTGCCAGCAGACCAACAGGTGGTACGCAGTATTTT. Translation: CASRPTGGTQYF.

The chain employs TRBV18 and TRBJ1-2; tentatively, D is TRBD1 (6 bases). Per germline, CDR1 KGHSH and CDR2 LQKENI. The CDR3 sequence is 13 residues long. Trimming cost V 2 bases and J 7 bases, with 11 bases left between them. CDR3 coding DNA: TGTGCCAGCTCACCAGGGAAAGGGGGTGGCTACACCTTC. This translates into CASSPGKGGGYTF.

The chain couples TRBV7-3 to TRBJ2-3; 11 bases fit TRBD2. The junction had 7 bases not matched to a gene; V was cut back by 5 bases and J by 3 bases. The CDR3 extends over 16 amino acids. CDR1 and CDR2 from the germline V gene are SGHTA and FQGTGA. The CDR3 sequence is CASSPGGTSGTDTQYF. The CDR3 nucleotides are TGTGCCAGCAGCCCAGGTGGGACTAGCGGTACAGATACGCAGTATTTT.

This clone was recorded only once. J is TRBJ1-1 and V is TRBV19, with 7 bases identical to TRBD1. The CDR3 sequence is 17 residues long. J lost 0 bases, V lost 6 bases, and 13 bases had no gene match. Germline V gives CDR1 LNHDA, CDR2 SQIVND (reference sequence). The CDR3 loop reads CASRKGDRAPMNTEAFF. CDR3 DNA sequence: TGTGCCAGTAGGAAGGGGGACAGAGCCCCCATGAACACTGAAGCTTTCTTT.

The chain has TRBV29-1 and TRBJ2-7; tentative D call: TRBD1 (6 bases). Germline CDR1 is SQVTM and CDR2 is ANQGSEA. The CDR3 loop spans 11 amino acids. V lost 6 bases, J lost 2 bases, and 8 bases lay in between. The CDR3 sequence is CSVRGTYEQYF. CDR3 bases: TGCAGCGTCAGGGGCACCTACGAGCAGTACTTC.

J is TRBJ1-1 and V is TRBV29-1, with a possible D match to TRBD1 (6 bases). Trimming stripped 4 bases from V and 6 bases from J, with 12 bases between. CDR3 length equals 12 residues. The germline V gene has CDR1 SQVTM and CDR2 ANQGSEA. The CDR3 nucleotides are TGCAGCGTTGCTTCAGGGGTGGCTGAAGCTTTCTTT. Translated, it gives CSVASGVAEAFF.

CDR3 loop: CAWSRGSTPSTDTQYF. The CDR3 region has the DNA TGTGCCTGGAGTCGGGGGTCCACACCCTCCACAGATACGCAGTATTTT. The chain is built from TRBV30 and TRBJ2-3, with D perhaps TRBD2 (6 bases). The CDR3 spans 16 residues. Trimming stripped 2 bases from V and 2 bases from J, with 17 bases between. Germline CDR1 GTSNPN, CDR2 SVGIG (reference sequence). The variable domain in full, completed from reference TRBV30 and TRBJ2-3, reads SQTIHQWPATLVQPVGSPLSLECTVEGTSNPNLYWYRQAAGRGLQLLFYSVGIGQISSEVPQNLSASRPQDRQFILSSKKLLLSDSGFYLCAWSRGSTPSTDTQYFGPGTRLTVL.

This sequence joins TRBV5-1 and TRBJ1-1; 10 bases align to TRBD1. The V gene end was trimmed by 0 bases and the J gene end by 0 bases; junction bases not matched to a gene: 5. The V gene's germline CDR1 is SGHRS and CDR2 YFSETQ. The CDR3 consists of 17 residues. The CDR3 DNA reads as TGCGCCAGCAGCTTGGCCGGGACAGGGGCGATGAACACTGAAGCTTTCTTT. Its translation is CASSLAGTGAMNTEAFF.

The chain has TRBV10-3 and TRBJ2-3; 7 bases agree with TRBD1. J was trimmed by 10 bases and V by 2 bases; bases with no gene match: 6. The CDR3 is 13 residues long. Germline lookup yields CDR1 ENHRY and CDR2 SYGVKD. The CDR3 reads CAISEADRDPQYF. In DNA form, the CDR3 reads TGTGCCATCAGTGAGGCCGACAGGGACCCGCAGTATTTT.

The chain uses TRBV7-2 and TRBJ1-2; 7 nucleotides align to TRBD1. This CDR3 region has 15 residues. CDR1 SGHTA and CDR2 FQGNSA come from the germline V gene. With V trimmed by 2 bases and J by 5 bases, 8 bases remained unmatched. CDR3: CASSLRRPGGYGYTF. The CDR3 coding sequence is TGTGCCAGCAGCTTACGCCGGCCAGGGGGGTATGGCTACACCTTC.

The CDR3 loop is CASGGPQTGGYRYGYTF. CDR3 nucleotides: TGTGCCAGTGGGGGGCCTCAGACAGGGGGCTACCGTTATGGCTACACCTTC. The V call is TRBV19, the J call TRBJ1-2; 10 bases agree with TRBD1. The CDR3 is made up of 17 amino acids. The germline gives CDR1 LNHDA, CDR2 SQIVND (reference sequence). Unmatched junction bases numbered 17, after V lost 8 bases and J lost 5 bases.

Notes on this clone: The same CDR3 also results from other DNA sequences found in this sample. The chain couples TRBV6-2 or TRBV6-3 to TRBJ2-2; no clear D. V shed 5 bases and J shed 3 bases, with 7 bases lying between them. This CDR3 spans 13 amino acids. CDR1 is MNHEY, CDR2 SVGEGT, per germline. Written as DNA, the CDR3 is TGTGCCAGCAGTCACCTAGACACCGGGGAGCTGTTTTTT. It yields the protein CASSHLDTGELFF.

This chain links TRBV11-3 with TRBJ2-7, with D unresolved. CDR3 size: 14 residues. V lost 7 bases to trimming and J lost 2 bases, with 15 bases between them. The germline V gene encodes CDR1 SGHNT and CDR2 YENEEA. CDR3 sequence (DNA): TGTGCCAGCACCACGGTAGACACCCCCTACGAGCAGTACGTC. It yields the protein CASTTVDTPYEQYV.

The V and J genes are TRBV3-1 (or the pseudogene TRBV3-2) and TRBJ2-5; D might be TRBD2 (6 bases). This CDR3 comprises 19 residues. V was trimmed by 2 bases and J by 5 bases, leaving 27 bases between them. CDR1 is LGHDT, CDR2 YNNKEL, per germline (reference sequence). The CDR3 reads CASSQKTTLATRRVETQYF. The CDR3 DNA reads TGTGCCAGCAGCCAAAAGACCACGCTAGCGACCCGTCGAGTGGAGACCCAGTACTTC.

This clone was detected once. V and J are TRBV7-8 and TRBJ1-2, with 9 bases identical to TRBD1. The CDR3 is made up of 15 amino acids. The V and J ends lost 1 base and 4 bases, in that order; junction bases with no gene match: 4. Germline lookup yields CDR1 SGHVS and CDR2 FQNEAQ. The CDR3 loop is CASSLVGQGGYGYTF. CDR3 bases: TGTGCCAGCAGCTTAGTGGGACAGGGTGGCTATGGCTACACCTTC. Complete variable domain (other parts from reference TRBV7-8 and TRBJ1-2): GAGVSQSPRYKVAKRGQDVALRCDPISGHVSLFWYQQALGQGPEFLTYFQNEAQLDKSGLPSDRFFAERPEGSVSTLKIQRTQQEDSAVYLCASSLVGQGGYGYTFGSGTRLTVV.

The genes are TRBV3-1 (or the pseudogene TRBV3-2) and TRBJ2-1, with D tentatively TRBD1 (7 bases). The CDR3 has 14 residues. Germline V CDR1 and CDR2: LGHDT, YNNKEL (reference sequence). Deletions cut 1 base from V and 8 bases from J, with 12 bases between. CDR3 coding DNA: TGTGCCAGCAGCCAAGGGCCAGGGGGGTATGAGCAGTTCTTC. Protein sequence: CASSQGPGGYEQFF.

V is TRBV9 and J is TRBJ2-3; 12 nucleotides agree with TRBD1. This CDR3 region has 16 residues. J was trimmed by 10 bases and V by 0 bases; bases with no gene match: 9. Germline V CDR1 and CDR2: SGDLS, YYNGEE. The CDR3 here is CASSVVGGTGGFAQYF. CDR3 sequence (DNA): TGTGCCAGCAGCGTAGTCGGCGGGACAGGGGGCTTTGCGCAGTATTTT.

This clone appeared once. This chain links TRBV6-2 or TRBV6-3 with TRBJ2-1; 7 bases align to TRBD1. Germline V gives CDR1 MNHEY, CDR2 SVGEGT. The CDR3 is made up of 13 amino acids. J lost 8 bases, V lost 2 bases, and 3 bases had no gene match. In DNA form, the CDR3 reads TGTGCCAGCAGTTACGACAGGGCTTATGAGCAGTTCTTC. It is translated as CASSYDRAYEQFF.

J is TRBJ2-3 and V is TRBV24-1; 7 bases line up with TRBD1. Germline CDR1 is KGHDR and CDR2 is SFDVKD. With V trimmed by 5 bases and J by 1 base, 14 bases remained unmatched. This CDR3 has 18 residues. CDR3 coding DNA: TGTGCCACCAGTGGGCAGGACAAAACAGGGGTGGGCACAGATACGCAGTATTTT. This gives the protein CATSGQDKTGVGTDTQYF.

The rearrangement uses TRBV6-5 and TRBJ1-5; maybe TRBD1 (6 bases). The CDR3 consists of 15 residues. V was clipped by 1 base and J by 5 bases, with 12 bases between them. CDR1 is MNHEY, CDR2 SVGAGI, per germline. The CDR3 spells CASSYLGHRDQPQHF. As DNA, the CDR3 is TGTGCCAGCAGTTACTTGGGACACAGGGATCAGCCCCAGCATTTT.